The clone carrying this T cell receptor (beta chain) was observed many times. No antigen is known for it. The sample belongs to a study of early T cells in non-severe SARS-CoV-2 infection. Study observations and caveats: VDJdb-based annotation leaned toward anti-spike CD8 responses and missed private and CD4 specificities.

Individual cDNA molecules received unique molecular identifiers. One entry per CDR3 protein results from TCRdb running MiXCR on the 5' RACE reads. The sample shows fewer than 65,000 distinct CDR3 sequences, around 9% of them seen only once. The CDR3 has 15 amino acids. Germline CDR1 reads SGHAT; CDR2 reads FQNNGV. With 5 bases removed from V and 2 bases from J, the gap between germline ends came to 15 bases. This rearrangement joins TRBV11-2 to TRBJ2-5; D is uncertain. The sequence was collected from an adult who was a healthcare worker with PCR-confirmed SARS-CoV-2 infection or an uninfected control (not recorded which). Sequencing was carried out using whole blood. CDR3 sequence reads: CASSPSARTQETQYF. The DNA of the CDR3 is TGTGCCAGCAGCCCATCTGCGCGCACACAAGAGACCCAGTACTTC.